These 26 T cell receptor beta chains were sequenced from one sample in a study of blood T cell repertoires in COVID-19. Only in-frame clones appear in the TCRdb table, and some are missing; sequencing was by immunoSEQ multiplex PCR. The sample gives under 150,000 clones, approximately 85% of which show up once; roughly 3.5% is in the top ten. Sequenced: peripheral blood. These TCRs come from a man aged 35 to 55 with acute or convalescent COVID-19.

This clone was recorded a few times. The rearrangement joins TRBV14 to TRBJ1-3, with TRBD1 matching over 8 bases. The germline gives CDR1 SGHDN, CDR2 FVKESK. This CDR3 spans 14 amino acids. V lost 4 bases to trimming and J lost 4 bases; unmatched junction nucleotides: 3. The CDR3 bases are TGTGCCAGCAGCCCAGGGGGCGCGGGAAACACCATATATTTT. It is translated as CASSPGGAGNTIYF.

In DNA form, the CDR3 reads TGTGCCAGCAGCCCAGATAGGGGGCCCTACAATGAGCAGTTCTTC. Its protein is CASSPDRGPYNEQFF. The chain links TRBV6-6 to TRBJ2-1; 7 bases map to TRBD1. CDR1 and CDR2 from the germline V gene are MNHNY and SVGAGI (reference sequence). The CDR3 runs to 15 residues. V shed 6 bases, J shed 2 bases, and the junction held 7 bases outside the gene matches.

V is TRBV5-4 and J is TRBJ1-2; 7 bases agree with TRBD1. Per the germline V gene, CDR1 is SGHNT and CDR2 is YYREEE (reference sequence). The CDR3 sequence is 14 residues long. V trimming: 5 bases; J trimming: 1 base; junction bases outside the gene matches: 5. The CDR3 loop reads CASSGTAYNYGYTF. The CDR3, as DNA: TGTGCCAGCAGTGGGACAGCCTATAACTATGGCTACACCTTC.

This clone was found once. The J gene is TRBJ1-4, the V gene TRBV30; the D is unclear. This CDR3 contains 13 residues. Germline loops: CDR1 GTSNPN, CDR2 SVGIG (reference sequence). V lost 3 bases to trimming and J lost 7 bases, with 12 bases between them. In nucleotides, the CDR3 is TGTGCCTGGAGGACACGGGATTCTGAAAAACTGTTTTTT. Translated, it gives CAWRTRDSEKLFF.

The chain recombines TRBV5-1 with TRBJ2-5; 12 nucleotides align to TRBD2. Germline V CDR1 and CDR2: SGHRS, YFSETQ. This CDR3 is built from 16 residues. With V trimmed by 0 bases and J by 4 bases, 4 bases remained unmatched. The CDR3 is CASSLALAGGPETQYF. The CDR3 region has the DNA TGCGCCAGCAGCTTGGCGCTAGCGGGGGGGCCAGAGACCCAGTACTTC.

The genes are TRBV4-1 and TRBJ2-7; weak D call: TRBD1 (5 bases). The CDR3 length is 16 residues. The V gene's germline CDR1 is MGHRA and CDR2 YSYEKL. The V and J ends lost 1 base and 4 bases respectively, with 17 bases between them. The CDR3 DNA is TGCGCCAGCAGCCAAGGCTTGACAGTGCCCGGGTACGAGCAGTACTTC. This sequence encodes CASSQGLTVPGYEQYF.

The chain has TRBV27 and TRBJ2-3; 15 bases line up with TRBD2. J lost 5 bases, V lost 2 bases, and 8 bases had no gene match. This CDR3 has 18 amino acids. CDR1 MNHEY and CDR2 SMNVEV come from the germline V gene (reference sequence). The CDR3 DNA reads as TGTGCCAGCAGTTTAGACGGGACTAGCGGGGGGCCAGGAGATACGCAGTATTTT. This encodes CASSLDGTSGGPGDTQYF.

V usage is TRBV10-1 and J usage is TRBJ2-4; 9 bases fit TRBD2. The junction had 8 bases not matched to a gene; V was cut back by 8 bases and J by 9 bases. Germline V lookup: CDR1 WNHNN, CDR2 SYGVQD (reference sequence). The CDR3 consists of 13 residues. The CDR3 reads CASSGGGASIQYF. For the CDR3, the DNA is TGCGCCAGCTCCGGCGGGGGGGCTTCCATTCAGTACTTC.

J is TRBJ2-7 and V is TRBV7-8, with a possible D match to TRBD2 (6 bases). Germline lookup yields CDR1 SGHVS and CDR2 FQNEAQ. The CDR3 is 17 amino acids. V was cut by 2 bases and J by 1 base, with 18 bases left in between. The CDR3 DNA sequence: TGTGCCAGCAGCTTATATGTTGGGACTTCCTTTTCCTACGAGCAGTACTTC. Its translation: CASSLYVGTSFSYEQYF. Filled out from reference TRBV7-8 and TRBJ2-7, the complete variable domain reads GAGVSQSPRYKVAKRGQDVALRCDPISGHVSLFWYQQALGQGPEFLTYFQNEAQLDKSGLPSDRFFAERPEGSVSTLKIQRTQQEDSAVYLCASSLYVGTSFSYEQYFGPGTRLTVT.

The rearrangement joins TRBV5-6 to TRBJ2-4, with D perhaps TRBD2 (5 bases). The germline V gene encodes CDR1 SGHDT and CDR2 YYEEEE. The V and J ends lost 4 bases and 0 bases respectively, with 11 bases between them. This CDR3 comprises 15 residues. In DNA form, the CDR3 reads TGTGCCAGCAGCCCCAGCGGCCTAGCCAAAAACATTCAGTACTTC. Its translation is CASSPSGLAKNIQYF.

The chain employs TRBV19 and TRBJ1-2, with 7 bases identical to TRBD1. Germline V CDR1 and CDR2: LNHDA, SQIVND (reference sequence). V was clipped by 8 bases and J by 2 bases; unmatched bases: 5. The CDR3 runs 13 residues. The CDR3 reads CASGDRQNYGYTF. In nucleotides, the CDR3 is TGTGCCAGTGGGGACAGACAGAACTATGGCTACACCTTC.

J is TRBJ2-1 and V is TRBV19; TRBD2 is a possible D gene (6 bases). With 3 bases removed from V and 9 bases from J, the gap between germline ends came to 12 bases. The CDR3 extends over 13 amino acids. Germline CDR1 is LNHDA and CDR2 is SQIVND (reference sequence). The chain's CDR3 is CASSIHPSVEQFF. The CDR3 DNA is TGTGCCAGTAGTATTCATCCTAGCGTTGAGCAGTTCTTC.

This chain joins TRBV19 and TRBJ1-4, with D unresolved. Trimming took 0 bases from V and 0 from J, leaving 11 bases between them. CDR3 length: 17 residues. Per the germline V gene, CDR1 is LNHDA and CDR2 is SQIVND (reference sequence). CDR3 loop: CASSIDSQSATNEKLFF. CDR3 bases: TGTGCCAGTAGTATAGACTCTCAGTCCGCAACTAATGAAAAACTGTTTTTT.

The chain links TRBV2 to TRBJ2-7; 7 bases fit TRBD2. The CDR3 has 15 residues. The V gene's germline CDR1 is SNHLY and CDR2 FYNNEI. Trimming removed 6 bases from V and 2 bases from J; junction bases left unmatched: 10. DNA for the CDR3: TGTGCCAGCAGAGAAAGGGACTACAGCGCCTACGAGCAGTACTTC. Protein sequence: CASRERDYSAYEQYF.

The CDR3 protein is CASSIVGTSNYEQYF. Here the CDR3 DNA reads TGTGCCAGTAGTATCGTTGGGACTAGCAACTACGAGCAGTACTTC. V and J are TRBV19 and TRBJ2-7, with TRBD2 matching over 9 bases. Germline V gene data show CDR1 as LNHDA and CDR2 as SQIVND (reference sequence). V lost 3 bases and J lost 3; bases outside the gene matches: 6. This CDR3 has 15 residues. Together with reference TRBV19 and TRBJ2-7, the CDR3 gives the full variable domain: DGGITQSPKYLFRKEGQNVTLSCEQNLNHDAMYWYRQDPGQGLRLIYYSQIVNDFQKGDIAEGYSVSREKKESFPLTVTSAQKNPTAFYLCASSIVGTSNYEQYFGPGTRLTVT.

The CDR3 spells CASKKAGVNTGELFF. CDR3 in DNA: TGTGCCAGTAAGAAGGCGGGGGTCAACACCGGGGAGCTGTTTTTT. This sequence joins TRBV19 and TRBJ2-2, with 7 bases matching TRBD2. This CDR3 has 15 amino acids. With 7 bases clipped from V and 2 bases from J, the junction kept 7 bases outside the gene matches. Germline CDR1 LNHDA, CDR2 SQIVND (reference sequence). Complete variable domain (other parts from reference TRBV19 and TRBJ2-2): DGGITQSPKYLFRKEGQNVTLSCEQNLNHDAMYWYRQDPGQGLRLIYYSQIVNDFQKGDIAEGYSVSREKKESFPLTVTSAQKNPTAFYLCASKKAGVNTGELFFGEGSRLTVL.

This clone came up a few times. The chain recombines TRBV5-1 with TRBJ2-3; D is unclear. Germline V gene sequence: CDR1 SGHRS, CDR2 YFSETQ. With 7 bases removed from V and 6 bases from J, the gap between germline ends came to 12 bases. The CDR3 spans 12 residues. DNA for the CDR3: TGCGCCAGCGCGAAAAATTGGGATACGCAGTATTTT. Amino acid sequence: CASAKNWDTQYF.

The chain couples TRBV5-8 to TRBJ2-2; no clear D gene. The CDR3 length is 14 residues. Per germline, CDR1 SGHTS and CDR2 YDEGEE. Trimming pared 3 bases from V and 3 bases from J, leaving 9 bases between. CDR3 in DNA: TGTGCCAGCAGCTGGAACAGCTACACCGGGGAGCTGTTTTTT. This sequence encodes CASSWNSYTGELFF.

As regards this clone: Other DNA sequences in the sample encode the same CDR3. The chain joins TRBV27 to TRBJ2-7; D possibly corresponds to TRBD2 (5 bases). V was shortened by 8 bases and J by 3 bases, with 14 bases between the two germline ends. CDR3 length equals 13 residues. Germline CDR1 is MNHEY and CDR2 is SMNVEV (reference sequence). CDR3 DNA: TGTGCCAGCTCAGGAGGCAGAGGCTACGAGCAGTACTTC. This translates into CASSGGRGYEQYF.

The rearrangement links TRBV4-1 to TRBJ2-5; possibly TRBD1 for D (5 bases). Trimming shortened V by 6 bases and J by 1 base, and 15 bases separated the two germline ends. Germline lookup yields CDR1 MGHRA and CDR2 YSYEKL. CDR3 size: 15 residues. CDR3 residues: CASRGRPNFQETQYF. The CDR3 coding sequence is TGCGCCAGCAGGGGGCGGCCCAATTTCCAAGAGACCCAGTACTTC.

The chain has TRBV21-1 and TRBJ2-3; the DNA was not compared with TRBD1, the D call given in the table. TRBV21-1 is labeled a pseudogene. This CDR3 is built from 16 residues. CDR3: CASSNLGATFTDTQYF. The CDR3 bases are TGTGCCAGCAGCAATTTGGGGGCCACTTTCACAGATACGCAGTATTTT.

The V gene is TRBV10-3, the J gene TRBJ1-2; D unresolved. Germline V gene sequence: CDR1 ENHRY, CDR2 SYGVKD. The CDR3 runs 16 residues. The ends were cut back, 7 bases at V and 0 bases at J, with 18 bases in the middle. The CDR3, as DNA: TGTGCCATCACTACTAATGGCGGTCCAGCTAACTATGGCTACACCTTC. Encoded protein: CAITTNGGPANYGYTF.

The table lists this clone with a count of one. The genes are TRBV28 and TRBJ1-5, with D maybe TRBD1 (5 bases). Trimming took off 8 bases at V and 5 bases at J, with 19 bases between the two ends. This CDR3 contains 15 residues. From germline, CDR1 is MDHEN and CDR2 SYDVKM. CDR3 DNA sequence: TGTGCCAGCCGTCTGGGTGGGGGAGGGGATCAGCCCCAGCATTTT. Its protein product is CASRLGGGGDQPQHF.

The rearrangement links TRBV27 to TRBJ1-1, with D possibly being TRBD1 (6 bases). The CDR3 loop spans 13 amino acids. Germline V lookup: CDR1 MNHEY, CDR2 SMNVEV (reference sequence). Trimming took 6 bases from V and 0 from J, leaving 8 bases between them. CDR3 sequence (DNA): TGTGCCAGCAGCCAGGGGATGAACACTGAAGCTTTCTTT. Translated, it gives CASSQGMNTEAFF.

The chain couples TRBV5-1 to TRBJ2-5, with D uncertain. Germline lookup yields CDR1 SGHRS and CDR2 YFSETQ. The ends were cut back, 1 base at V and 1 base at J, with 11 bases in the middle. The CDR3 is made up of 15 amino acids. In nucleotides, the CDR3 is TGCGCCAGCAGCTTGACCCCCCGGAGCCAAGAGACCCAGTACTTC. Translation: CASSLTPRSQETQYF.

The gene calls are TRBV21-1 and TRBJ2-7; TRBD2 was called by the table and not checked on the DNA. TRBV21-1 counts as a pseudogene. The CDR3 consists of 17 residues. The CDR3 DNA reads TGTGCCAGCAGCCACGGGGTTTCGGCCACCAAGTTCGACGAGCAGTACTTC. It encodes CASSHGVSATKFDEQYF.